The sequence of this T cell receptor beta chain was determined in a study of regulatory T cells in long-lasting Graves disease (dated by TCRdb to the early 2020s). Looking at the study overall: Antithyroid drugs had been taken for less than 3 months by newly diagnosed Graves' disease patients. Persistent Graves' disease patients were compared with newly diagnosed Graves' disease patients by peripheral blood TCR sequencing and RNA sequencing. The study was registered as a clinical trial and conducted in China. A total of around 35 samples underwent TCR sequencing: about 13 from persistent and around 20 from newly diagnosed Graves' disease patients.

Overall study results and their limits: Persistent Graves' disease patients showed lower TCR Shannon entropy and fewer highly expanded clones than newly diagnosed patients, suggesting clonal expansion. Only the TCR beta chain was sequenced and analyzed. TRBV28, TRBJ1-2 and TRBJ2-5 were preferentially used in persistent disease, while TRBV20-1 and TRBJ2-1 were favored in newly diagnosed disease. Peripheral blood alone was examined, since thyroid tissue, which constituted the primary lesion, could not be accessed. The authors acknowledged the small sample size as a limitation that may reduce accuracy. Persistent patients shared more public clonotypes among themselves (around 3,000) than newly diagnosed patients did (about 970).

The V and J ends are trimmed by 5 bases and 7 bases, leaving 12 bases between them. The CDR3 contains 14 residues, cysteine and phenylalanine counted. Just the 42-base CDR3 DNA is kept, in frame starting at base 1. As encoded in the germline V gene (reference sequence), CDR1 is MNHEY while CDR2 is SMNVEV. This clonotype was seen at least ten times. What this receptor recognizes is not known. The record has no base qualities; no much larger clone is one base away. The sample's time point, from its label and the paper: newly diagnosed GD, antithyroid drugs for less than 3 months. For both TCR sequencing and RNA sequencing, RNA was extracted from PBMCs in TRIzol. The diagnosis of Graves' disease followed American Thyroid Association guidelines. Patients were recruited from an endocrinology department in Xi'an, China. From each patient, around 9 milliliters of peripheral blood was collected into an EDTA anticoagulant tube. Ficoll Paque Plus density gradient separation was used to isolate PBMCs, and no further T cell sorting was performed. RNA quality was checked with an Agilent 2100 Bioanalyzer and agarose gel, and concentration with a NanoDrop 2000.

Preparation of the library involved multiplex PCR. Sequencing instrument: Illumina HiSeq 4000. CDR3 regions were amplified by Arm-PCR with iRepertoire HTBI primers to construct TCR beta libraries. Gel purification was performed on PCR products prior to sequencing. Under the source paper's analysis protocol: Across samples, 60 to 80 TRBV and 14 TRBJ segments were identified and used for gene usage analysis of CDR3 amino acid clonotypes. Filtered high-quality paired reads were merged into contigs using COPE and FqMerger. BLAST was used to align contigs to IMGT TRBV, TRBD and TRBJ reference genes, and CDR3 was defined according to IMGT. Any clonotype with a frequency above 0.1% was classified as a highly expanded clone. Shannon entropy was used to measure repertoire diversity, and the Gini coefficient was used to measure V-J evenness. Clonotypes shared by more than one individual were considered public. TCRdb redid the processing of the public reads, applying fastp at Q25 and MiXCR, and retained in-frame beta chains. Rows with a matching CDR3 protein are joined into one entry that keeps the most common DNA and genes. It is TCRdb's table, rather than the study itself, that gives the V and J calls and clone size. The sample data list approximately 400,000 distinct CDR3 sequences, and 15% to 17% of these were observed just once. Together, the top ten hold approximately 22% of the sample.

The starting material was peripheral blood mononuclear cells (PBMCs), obtained at new diagnosis, from a patient treated with antithyroid drugs. The chain links TRBV27 with TRBJ1-6; matching of 6 bases hints at TRBD1 as the D gene. The TCR comes from a female donor with Graves disease. The CDR3 protein: CASSRGYGNSPLHF. The sequence in DNA is TGTGCCAGCAGTAGGGGGTACGGAAATTCACCCCTCCACTTT.